The text below deals with one T cell receptor beta chain. In the authors' methods: Scientists estimated how many nucleated cells there were by amplifying reference gene primers. Assay used: immunoSEQ multiplex PCR; TCRdb lists only in-frame clones, some missing. The DNA gave D and trimming, while V, J and clone size come from that table. The sample shows 150,000 or so clones, around 89% of them seen only once. This specimen comes from a study of blood T cell repertoires in COVID-19. Overall study: Samples came from the United States, Italy and Spain, spanning acute and convalescent COVID-19. In each case, the material was cDNA or gDNA derived from T cells, B-cell-depleted T cells, or PBMCs.

Between the trimmed V and J ends, which lost 5 bases and 5 bases, there was a span of 13 bases. The germline V gene has CDR1 MNHEY and CDR2 SMNVEV (reference sequence). This CDR3 region has 15 residues. Seattle enrolled patients during active infection and tracked them longitudinally. This receptor was obtained from a man in his late teens or twenties with COVID-19, enrolled during active disease. Material: peripheral blood. The V call is TRBV27, the J call TRBJ1-6; D is possibly TRBD1 (5 bases). DNA for the CDR3: TGTGCCAGCAGTGGTGGCAGGGCCAATAATTCACCCCTCCACTTT. As protein: CASSGGRANNSPLHF.